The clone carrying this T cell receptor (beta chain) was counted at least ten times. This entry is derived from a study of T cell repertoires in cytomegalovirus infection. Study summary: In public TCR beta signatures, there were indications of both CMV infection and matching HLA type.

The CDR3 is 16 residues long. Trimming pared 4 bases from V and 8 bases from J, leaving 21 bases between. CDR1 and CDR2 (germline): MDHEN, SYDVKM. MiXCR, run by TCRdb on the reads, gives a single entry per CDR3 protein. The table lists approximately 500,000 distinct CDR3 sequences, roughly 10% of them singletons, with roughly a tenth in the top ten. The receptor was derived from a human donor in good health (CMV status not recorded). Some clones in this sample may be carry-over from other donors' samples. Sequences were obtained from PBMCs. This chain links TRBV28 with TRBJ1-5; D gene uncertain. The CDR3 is CASSSATGPASEPQHF. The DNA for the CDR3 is TGTGCCAGCAGTTCCGCGACCGGACCCGCGAGTGAGCCCCAGCATTTT.